This TCR beta chain derives from a study of identical twins. TCRdb analysed the 5' RACE reads with MiXCR anew, one entry per CDR3 protein. This sample has 400,000 to 550,000 distinct CDR3 sequences; approximately 22% occur once, and the top ten carry roughly 0.9%. CDR3 length: 14 residues. V dropped 7 bases and J dropped 5 bases, with 18 bases sitting between them. Looked up from germline, CDR1 is SQVTM and CDR2 is ANQGSEA. This clonotype was counted at least ten times. The antigen is not known. Study observations and caveats: With abundant cord blood beta clonotypes, insertions were fewer; memory repertoires showed no such pattern. Rather than following the same donors, the conclusions depended on cross-sectional statistical analysis.

The same sample was also used in a study of T cells expressing NK-cell markers.

The specimen was CD4+ T cells sorted from blood. This receptor was taken from a woman between 18 and 29 years old in good health. The chain has TRBV29-1 and TRBJ2-1, with a possible D match to TRBD2 (6 bases). CDR3 region: CSAFGGRGNNEQFF. CDR3 DNA sequence: TGCAGCGCCTTCGGGGGTCGCGGTAACAATGAGCAGTTCTTC.